What follows describes a single T cell receptor (beta chain). Its target antigen remains unknown. Base qualities are missing; no much larger clone stands one base away. Patients with a history of autoimmune disease or receiving systemic immunosuppression were excluded from the trial. In every dose cohort, peripheral blood was drawn for TCR sequencing at baseline, cycle 4 day 1, and cycle 7 day 1. The samples were taken from a phase I, first-in-human, multicenter, open-label dose-escalation trial of ivuxolimab. Adults with locally advanced or metastatic melanoma, renal cell carcinoma, hepatocellular carcinoma or head and neck squamous cell carcinoma were enrolled in the trial. Before TCR sequencing, CD4+ T cells and CD8+ T cells from peripheral blood were sorted into separate populations. To sequence the TCRbeta CDR3 region, genomic DNA was isolated from the sorted cells. TCRbeta CDR3 regions were sequenced using the immunoSEQ Assay. TCRdb holds this immuneACCESS table with in-frame rearrangements only. Some clones are missing; in checked studies, unresolved V genes explain under half, and the rest has no known cause. Recorded for this sample are some 45,000 clones; roughly 88% of them occurred a single time. The ten largest clones take up around 19% of the sample.

This record comes from a study of OX40 agonist ivuxolimab in advanced cancers. Concerning the study at large: Ivuxolimab, which targeted the costimulatory receptor OX40 (CD134), was an agonistic, fully human IgG2 monoclonal antibody. Intravenous ivuxolimab was administered to patients every 2 weeks at six dose levels: 0.01, 0.1, 0.3, 1.5, 3 and 10 mg/kg. Among the 52 dose-escalation patients, approximately 20 had hepatocellular carcinoma, some 15 melanoma, 9 renal cell carcinoma and 9 head and neck cancer. In the dose-escalation cohort, 75% to 90% of patients were male, and the mean age was roughly 60 years with a range of roughly 23 to 79. Prior anti-PD-1, anti-PD-L1 or anti-CTLA-4 therapy was permitted, and checkpoint inhibitors had been received by about two fifths of dose-escalation patients. Partial responses occurred in three dose-escalation patients: two with cutaneous melanoma and one with hepatocellular carcinoma. Peripheral TCRbeta sequencing aimed to test whether ivuxolimab altered TCR sequence diversity and caused clonal T-cell expansion. The monotherapy dose-escalation portion (N ≈ 52 patients) of the phase I ivuxolimab trial is reported in the paper. Findings and caveats that apply to the study as a whole: On average, CD8+ T cells showed more expanded clones than CD4+ T cells after ivuxolimab. In the 0.1-3.0 mg/kg groups, partial responders were among the patients with the lowest normalized peripheral clonal expansion, particularly in CD8+ T cells. Low levels of normalized T-cell clonal expansion were also seen in some patients who did not respond. Clonal expansion of both CD4+ and CD8+ blood T cells was observed from baseline to week 6 at doses 0.1 to 3.0 mg/kg. Antigen specificity was not determined for the clonally expanded peripheral T cells.

V is pared back by 4 bases and J by 8 bases, with 9 bases lying between the germline termini. In the germline V gene, CDR1 corresponds to KGHSH and CDR2 to LQKENI. Including cysteine and phenylalanine, the CDR3 has 12 amino acids. Of all the DNA, just the CDR3 is kept, 36 bases in frame from base 1. This receptor chain uses TRBV18 and TRBJ2-1, with TRBD2 as a weak D call on 6 bases. The specimen comprised CD4+ or CD8+ T cells sorted from blood, sampled in a trial of the OX40 agonist ivuxolimab. This receptor was taken from an adult with an advanced solid tumor such as melanoma, head and neck, liver or kidney cancer. The CDR3 region reads CASSQPGDEQFF. The nucleotides read TGTGCCAGCTCACAGCCGGGGGATGAGCAGTTCTTC. Joined to the reference TRBV18 and TRBJ2-1 proteins, this CDR3 gives the full variable domain: NAGVMQNPRHLVRRRGQEARLRCSPMKGHSHVYWYRQLPEEGLKFMVYLQKENIIDESGMPKERFSAEFPKEGPSILRIQQVVRGDSAAYFCASSQPGDEQFFGPGTRLTVL.